This T cell receptor beta chain is from a study of T cell clones after liver transplantation. In the study overall: Subjects received no induction therapy and standard immunosuppression until randomization at 12-24 months post-transplant.

Broader study findings: Low donor cell numbers restricted donor-reactive repertoire measurement in a couple of subjects.

Only a few counts were recorded for this clone. Its antigen is as yet unknown. TCRdb keeps only in-frame clones here, not all; method: immunoSEQ multiplex PCR. The repertoire includes more than 9,000 clones, more than 75% of them detected once, and 50% to 65% sits in the top ten. CDR1 MNHEY and CDR2 SMNVEV come from the germline V gene (reference sequence). CDR3 size: 11 residues. The ends were cut back, 3 bases at V and 7 bases at J, with 4 bases in the middle. V gene TRBV27 combines with J gene TRBJ2-1; D gene unclear. The starting material was CD8+ T cells from blood, obtained at the 22-month timepoint. The receptor was derived from a human patient who received a liver transplant. A subset of T cells may come from the graft donor. This chain's CDR3 is CASSFSNEQFF. DNA for the CDR3: TGTGCCAGCAGTTTTAGTAATGAGCAGTTCTTC.